Each of the 18 T cell receptor beta chains below was sequenced from the same sample in a study of cytomegalovirus exposure and HLA in healthy donors. Method: immunoSEQ multiplex PCR; TCRdb's copy keeps in-frame clones and lacks some. The sample yields 100,000 or so clones, 70% to 90% seen once. Source material: PBMCs. The receptors were sampled from a woman between 18 and 30 years old in good health and CMV-seropositive.

The chain links TRBV5-1 to TRBJ2-5, with D perhaps TRBD2 (6 bases). This CDR3 contains 18 residues. V lost 1 base to trimming and J lost 2 bases, with 21 bases between them. Germline V gene lookup returns CDR1 SGHRS and CDR2 YFSETQ. For the CDR3, the DNA is TGCGCCAGCAGCTTGAGTGCTTGGGGGGAAGAGGGGCAAGAGACCCAGTACTTC. It yields the protein CASSLSAWGEEGQETQYF. Drawing the rest from reference TRBV5-1 and TRBJ2-5, the complete variable domain is KAGVTQTPRYLIKTRGQQVTLSCSPISGHRSVSWYQQTPGQGLQFLFEYFSETQRNKGNFPGRFSGRQFSNSRSEMNVSTLELGDSALYLCASSLSAWGEEGQETQYFGPGTRLLVL.

This chain uses TRBV28 with TRBJ2-3; 9 nucleotides agree with TRBD2. V trimming: 6 bases; J trimming: 4 bases; junction bases outside the gene matches: 8. Germline lookup yields CDR1 MDHEN and CDR2 SYDVKM. This CDR3 is 15 amino acids long. The CDR3 here is CASSLPGLASDTQYF. The CDR3 DNA is TGTGCCAGCAGCTTACCGGGACTAGCATCAGATACGCAGTATTTT.

The V call is TRBV6-5, the J call TRBJ2-1, with TRBD2 matching over 10 bases. The V gene's germline CDR1 is MNHEY and CDR2 SVGAGI. V was clipped by 4 bases and J by 7 bases; unmatched bases: 4. This CDR3 is 14 amino acids long. Written as DNA, the CDR3 is TGTGCCAGCAGTTCCGCTAGCGGGAGTAATGAGCAGTTCTTC. Translating it yields CASSSASGSNEQFF.

The table lists this clone with a count of one. This chain uses TRBV7-9 with TRBJ1-4, with D perhaps TRBD1 (5 bases). Germline V gene lookup returns CDR1 SEHNR and CDR2 FQNEAQ (reference sequence). The CDR3 spans 16 residues. Trimming took 5 bases from V and 5 from J, leaving 18 bases between them. The CDR3 protein is CASSPYAGGLNEKLFF. CDR3 DNA: TGTGCCAGCAGCCCCTATGCCGGGGGATTGAATGAAAAACTGTTTTTT.

The chain recombines TRBV4-1 with TRBJ2-7; 11 bases line up with TRBD2. The junction had 8 bases not matched to a gene; V was cut back by 5 bases and J by 2 bases. The CDR3 spans 16 residues. Germline-derived CDR1 and CDR2 are MGHRA and YSYEKL. The CDR3 DNA follows: TGCGCCAGCAGCATTAGCGGGGGGGTCGTTCCCTACGAGCAGTACTTC. This sequence encodes CASSISGGVVPYEQYF.

The chain carries TRBV29-1 and TRBJ2-1, with D perhaps matching TRBD2 (5 bases). Trimming removed 6 bases at V and 7 bases at J, with 10 bases between. Germline V gene lookup returns CDR1 SQVTM and CDR2 ANQGSEA. The CDR3 consists of 11 residues. DNA for the CDR3: TGCAGCGTCAAACTAGGAAATGAGCAGTTCTTC. The encoded protein is CSVKLGNEQFF.

V usage is TRBV27 and J usage is TRBJ2-4; a weak D match, TRBD1 (5 bases). This CDR3 contains 13 residues. Germline V CDR1 and CDR2: MNHEY, SMNVEV (reference sequence). V dropped 6 bases and J dropped 4 bases, with 10 bases sitting between them. CDR3 sequence: CASSRQPKNIQYF. The DNA for the CDR3 is TGTGCCAGCAGCCGACAGCCTAAAAACATTCAGTACTTC.

The chain links TRBV5-6 to TRBJ1-1; D is undetermined. The CDR3 is 14 amino acids. V lost 1 base, J lost 1 base, and 8 bases lay in between. CDR1 and CDR2 (germline): SGHDT, YYEEEE. The DNA of the CDR3 is TGTGCCAGCAGCTTGTTGCAGGCGAACACTGAAGCTTTCTTT. This gives the protein CASSLLQANTEAFF.

The V gene is TRBV28, the J gene TRBJ1-2; D uncertain. The V end was cut by 6 bases, the J end by 2 bases, with 10 bases between. The CDR3 is 13 residues long. From germline, CDR1 is MDHEN and CDR2 SYDVKM. This chain's CDR3 is CASSLQPNYGYTF. The CDR3 nucleotides are TGTGCCAGCAGCCTACAGCCCAACTATGGCTACACCTTC.

CDR3 residues: CASSLGAARDGYTF. CDR3 coding DNA: TGTGCCAGCAGTTTGGGGGCGGCTAGGGATGGCTACACCTTC. The chain joins TRBV28 to TRBJ1-2; D might be TRBD1 (6 bases). CDR3 size: 14 residues. Trimming pared 3 bases from V and 6 bases from J, leaving 14 bases between. The V gene's germline CDR1 is MDHEN and CDR2 SYDVKM.

In its sample, this clone was seen once. This chain uses TRBV9 with TRBJ1-2; 10 bases line up with TRBD1. Looked up from germline, CDR1 is SGDLS and CDR2 is YYNGEE. CDR3 length: 15 amino acids. J lost 2 bases, V lost 0 bases, and 1 base had no gene match. CDR3 loop: CASSVGTGGNYGYTF. The DNA of the CDR3 is TGTGCCAGCAGCGTAGGGACAGGGGGGAACTATGGCTACACCTTC.

The chain links TRBV5-6 to TRBJ2-7; maybe TRBD1 (6 bases). CDR1 and CDR2 from the germline V gene are SGHDT and YYEEEE. The CDR3 is 14 residues long. The V end lost 5 bases, the J end lost 2 bases, and 14 bases lay between the germline ends. The DNA for the CDR3 is TGTGCCAGCAGTTCTAGACAGGAACCCTACGAGCAGTACTTC. Its protein is CASSSRQEPYEQYF.

The chain couples TRBV7-8 to TRBJ2-7; TRBD2 agrees at 10 bases. This CDR3 has 13 residues. Germline CDR1 and CDR2: SGHVS and FQNEAQ. V trimming: 3 bases; J trimming: 7 bases; junction bases outside the gene matches: 3. The CDR3 DNA follows: TGTGCCAGCAGCTTCCGGACTAGCGGAGAGCAGTACTTC. Its translation: CASSFRTSGEQYF. The complete variable domain, with remaining parts taken from reference TRBV7-8 and TRBJ2-7, reads GAGVSQSPRYKVAKRGQDVALRCDPISGHVSLFWYQQALGQGPEFLTYFQNEAQLDKSGLPSDRFFAERPEGSVSTLKIQRTQQEDSAVYLCASSFRTSGEQYFGPGTRLTVT.

The chain uses TRBV7-6 and TRBJ1-1; D gene ambiguous. Trimming left V 6 bases short and J 7 bases short, with 18 bases between. Germline V gene lookup returns CDR1 SGHVS and CDR2 FNYEAQ. CDR3 length equals 14 residues. Here the CDR3 reads CASSTVGPEGEAFF. The CDR3 nucleotides read TGTGCCAGCAGTACAGTGGGTCCCGAGGGTGAAGCTTTCTTT. Combining the CDR3 with reference TRBV7-6 and TRBJ1-1 gives the whole variable domain GAGVSQSPRYKVTKRGQDVALRCDPISGHVSLYWYRQALGQGPEFLTYFNYEAQQDKSGLPNDRFSAERPEGSISTLTIQRTEQRDSAMYRCASSTVGPEGEAFFGQGTRLTVV.

This clone was counted between two and nine times. The gene calls are TRBV5-1 and TRBJ1-4, with a tentative D call TRBD1 (5 bases). Per germline, CDR1 SGHRS and CDR2 YFSETQ. Trimming removed 4 bases at V and 7 bases at J, with 17 bases between. This CDR3 has 15 residues. CDR3 DNA: TGCGCCAGCAGCGTCTCAGGGTCTGGTGGTGAAAAACTGTTTTTT. Its translation: CASSVSGSGGEKLFF.

The chain employs TRBV5-5 and TRBJ2-3; 10 nucleotides agree with TRBD1. Germline V gives CDR1 SGHKS, CDR2 YYEKEE (reference sequence). This CDR3 comprises 15 residues. V shed 4 bases, J shed 1 base, and the junction held 3 bases outside the gene matches. The CDR3 sequence: CASSRQGAGTDTQYF. CDR3 DNA: TGTGCCAGCAGCCGACAGGGGGCCGGCACAGATACGCAGTATTTT.

The V and J genes are TRBV2 and TRBJ2-3; D possibly corresponds to TRBD1 (5 bases). V was pared by 6 bases and J by 5 bases, with 6 bases between. Germline CDR1 is SNHLY and CDR2 is FYNNEI. The CDR3 contains 11 residues. The CDR3: CASRTEDTQYF. The CDR3 nucleotides are TGTGCCAGCAGGACAGAAGATACGCAGTATTTT.

In its sample, this clone was seen a few times. The rearrangement uses TRBV6-1 and TRBJ2-7; weak D call: TRBD1 (5 bases). This CDR3 is 15 amino acids long. Germline V gene lookup returns CDR1 MNHNS and CDR2 SASEGT. V was cut by 2 bases and J by 2 bases, with 13 bases left in between. For the CDR3, the DNA is TGTGCCAGCAGTGAAACAGGCAGGGTGGCCTACGAGCAGTACTTC. Translation gives CASSETGRVAYEQYF.